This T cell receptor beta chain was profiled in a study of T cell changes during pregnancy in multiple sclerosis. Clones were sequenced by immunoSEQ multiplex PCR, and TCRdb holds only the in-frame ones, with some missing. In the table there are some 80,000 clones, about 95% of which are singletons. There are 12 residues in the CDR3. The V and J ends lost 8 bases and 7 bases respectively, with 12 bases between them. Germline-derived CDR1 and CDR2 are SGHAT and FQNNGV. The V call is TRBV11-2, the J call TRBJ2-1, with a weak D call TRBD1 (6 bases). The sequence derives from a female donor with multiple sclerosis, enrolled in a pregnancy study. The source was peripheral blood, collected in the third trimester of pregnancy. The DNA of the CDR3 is TGTGCCAGCGCAAGAGGGGGAAATGAGCAGTTCTTC. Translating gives CASARGGNEQFF.